The T cell receptor (beta chain) under discussion was sequenced for a study of cytomegalovirus exposure and HLA in healthy donors. Study findings and constraints: In a later analysis, HLA-associated TCR beta chains were more clonally expanded than equally common others. As was reported, the HLA-A and HLA-B alleles of most subjects were accurately predicted from TCR beta sequences.

This clone came up a few times. Its antigen is not identified. 60 Vbeta and 13 Jbeta primers were used in PCR. Clones were read by immunoSEQ multiplex PCR, and TCRdb kept only the in-frame ones, dropping some. The repertoire holds 95,000 to 150,000 clones, with 15% as singletons. The germline V and J ends were trimmed by 1 base and 0 bases, with 10 bases remaining between them. The germline V gene has CDR1 GTSNPN and CDR2 SVGIG (reference sequence). CDR3 length: 15 residues. This TCR came from a woman between 18 and 30 years old in good health and CMV-seronegative. Material: PBMCs. The genes are TRBV30 and TRBJ1-3, with D perhaps matching TRBD1 (5 bases). The CDR3 region has the DNA TGTGCCTGGAGTGGAGCAGGGATCTCTGGAAACACCATATATTTT. This translates into CAWSGAGISGNTIYF. Combining the CDR3 with reference TRBV30 and TRBJ1-3 gives the whole variable domain SQTIHQWPATLVQPVGSPLSLECTVEGTSNPNLYWYRQAAGRGLQLLFYSVGIGQISSEVPQNLSASRPQDRQFILSSKKLLLSDSGFYLCAWSGAGISGNTIYFGEGSWLTVV.